This T cell receptor beta chain was sequenced during a study of blood T cell repertoires in COVID-19. Here immunoSEQ multiplex PCR was the method, and the copy in TCRdb shows in-frame clones only, minus some. The profile shows 110,000 or so clones, 85% of them singletons. CDR1 is GTSNPN, CDR2 SVGIG, per germline (reference sequence). V lost 3 bases and J lost 5, with 23 bases in between. The CDR3 totals 16 residues. This TCR derives from a human donor in a cohort sampled during active COVID-19. The sample was peripheral blood. The J gene is TRBJ2-7, the V gene TRBV30; tentative D call: TRBD1 (6 bases). The CDR3 coding sequence is TGTGCCTGGAGACGTACAGACAGGTCGGGACGTCACGAGCAGTACTTC. Its translation: CAWRRTDRSGRHEQYF.